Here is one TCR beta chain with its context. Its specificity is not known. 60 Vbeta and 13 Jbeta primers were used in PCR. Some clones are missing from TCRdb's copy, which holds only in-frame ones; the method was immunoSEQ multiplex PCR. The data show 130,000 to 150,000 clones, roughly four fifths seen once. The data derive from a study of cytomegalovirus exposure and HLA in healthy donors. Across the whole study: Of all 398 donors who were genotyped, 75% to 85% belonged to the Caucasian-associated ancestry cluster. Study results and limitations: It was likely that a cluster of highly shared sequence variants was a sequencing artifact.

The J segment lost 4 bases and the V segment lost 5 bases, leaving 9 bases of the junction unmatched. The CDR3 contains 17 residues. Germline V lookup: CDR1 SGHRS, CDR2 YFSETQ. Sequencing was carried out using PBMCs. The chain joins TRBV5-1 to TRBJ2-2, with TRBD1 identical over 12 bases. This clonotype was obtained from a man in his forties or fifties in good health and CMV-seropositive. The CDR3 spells CASRTDGTGGPTGELFF. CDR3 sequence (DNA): TGCGCCAGCAGAACCGACGGGACAGGGGGCCCCACCGGGGAGCTGTTTTTT. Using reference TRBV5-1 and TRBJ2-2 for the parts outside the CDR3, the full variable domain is KAGVTQTPRYLIKTRGQQVTLSCSPISGHRSVSWYQQTPGQGLQFLFEYFSETQRNKGNFPGRFSGRQFSNSRSEMNVSTLELGDSALYLCASRTDGTGGPTGELFFGEGSRLTVL.